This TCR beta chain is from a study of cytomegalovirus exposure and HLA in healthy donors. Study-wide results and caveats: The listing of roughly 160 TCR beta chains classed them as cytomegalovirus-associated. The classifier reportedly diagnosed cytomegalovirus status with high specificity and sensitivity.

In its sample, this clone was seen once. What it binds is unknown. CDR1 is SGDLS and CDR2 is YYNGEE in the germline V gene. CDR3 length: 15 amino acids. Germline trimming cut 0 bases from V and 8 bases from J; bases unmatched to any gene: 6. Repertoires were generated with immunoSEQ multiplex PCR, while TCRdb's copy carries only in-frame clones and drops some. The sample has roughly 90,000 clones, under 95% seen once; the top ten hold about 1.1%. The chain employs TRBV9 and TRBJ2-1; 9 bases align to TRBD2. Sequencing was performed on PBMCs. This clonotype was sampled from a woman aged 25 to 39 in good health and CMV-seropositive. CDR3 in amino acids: CASSVVASGTHEQFF. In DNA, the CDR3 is TGTGCCAGCAGCGTAGTGGCTAGCGGGACCCATGAGCAGTTCTTC.